This TCR beta chain was retrieved from a study of blood T cell repertoires in COVID-19. Study-wide background: Sources were T cells, B-cell-depleted T cells, or PBMCs; the material itself was cDNA or gDNA.

Clones were sequenced by immunoSEQ multiplex PCR, and TCRdb holds only the in-frame ones, with some missing. The sample consists of about 120,000 clones, about 92% of them appearing once. The TCR comes from a man aged 60-69 years with COVID-19, enrolled during active disease. Sample: peripheral blood.

The CDR3 DNA reads as TGCAGCGTTGACACACCGGGACTAGCGGGAGGGGTAGACATTCAGTACTTC. Translated: CSVDTPGLAGGVDIQYF. The chain couples TRBV29-1 to TRBJ2-4, with TRBD2 matching 16 bases. CDR3 length equals 17 residues. V lost 3 bases to trimming and J lost 8 bases; unmatched junction nucleotides: 10. CDR1 is SQVTM, CDR2 ANQGSEA, per germline.